This TCR beta chain was documented in a study of technical replicates of blood from a handful of donors. The method was immunoSEQ multiplex PCR; TCRdb's version includes in-frame clones alone and lacks a portion of them. The sample lists about 100,000 clones; approximately 95% were seen once. The V segment lost 5 bases and the J segment 0 bases; nucleotides outside the gene matches: 7. The CDR3 runs 17 residues. Per germline, CDR1 SGHNT and CDR2 YYREEE (reference sequence). This TCR was sampled from a human donor in good health. V is TRBV5-4 and J is TRBJ2-5; 13 bases fit TRBD2. Sequencing was performed on T cells isolated from PBMCs. CDR3 bases: TGTGCCAGCAGTTCGCGGACTAGCGGGGGTTACCAAGAGACCCAGTACTTC. This sequence encodes CASSSRTSGGYQETQYF.